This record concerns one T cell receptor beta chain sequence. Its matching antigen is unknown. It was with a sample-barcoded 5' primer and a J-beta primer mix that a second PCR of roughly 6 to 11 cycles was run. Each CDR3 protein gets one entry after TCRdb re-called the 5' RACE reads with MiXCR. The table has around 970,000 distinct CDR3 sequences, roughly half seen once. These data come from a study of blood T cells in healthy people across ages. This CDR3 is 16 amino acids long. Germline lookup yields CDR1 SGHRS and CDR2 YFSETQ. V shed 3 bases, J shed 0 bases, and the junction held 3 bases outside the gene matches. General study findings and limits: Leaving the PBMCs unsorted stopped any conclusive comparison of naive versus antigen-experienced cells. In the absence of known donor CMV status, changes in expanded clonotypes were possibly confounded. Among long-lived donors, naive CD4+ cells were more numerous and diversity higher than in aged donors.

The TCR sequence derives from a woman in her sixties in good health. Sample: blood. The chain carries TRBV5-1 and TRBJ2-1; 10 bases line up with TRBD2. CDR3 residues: CASSWASGSSYNEQFF. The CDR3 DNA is TGCGCCAGCAGCTGGGCTAGCGGGAGCTCCTACAATGAGCAGTTCTTC. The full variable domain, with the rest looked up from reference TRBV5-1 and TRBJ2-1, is KAGVTQTPRYLIKTRGQQVTLSCSPISGHRSVSWYQQTPGQGLQFLFEYFSETQRNKGNFPGRFSGRQFSNSRSEMNVSTLELGDSALYLCASSWASGSSYNEQFFGPGTRLTVL.